This TCR beta chain was captured in a study of cytomegalovirus exposure and HLA in healthy donors. The PCR was carried out with 60 Vbeta primers and 13 Jbeta primers. The protocol was immunoSEQ multiplex PCR, while the TCRdb copy is restricted to in-frame clones and leaves out a portion. The table records under 90,000 clones, 70% to 80% of them present only once. Germline CDR1 SGHTS, CDR2 YDEGEE. The CDR3 spans 15 residues. V lost 4 bases, J lost 5 bases, and 9 bases stayed unmatched. This chain connects TRBV5-8 to TRBJ1-5; 7 bases are shared with TRBD1. Sequencing used PBMCs. The TCR comes from a middle-aged man in good health and CMV-seronegative. In DNA form, the CDR3 reads TGTGCCAGCAGCCTGGTAAGGGGGCTTGATCAGCCCCAGCATTTT. As protein: CASSLVRGLDQPQHF.